This TCR beta chain was profiled in a study of blood T cell repertoires in COVID-19 (dated by TCRdb to about 2020). Background for the entire study: The collaborator samples originated in the United States, Italy and Spain and spanned the acute and convalescent phases of COVID-19. The prospective study material was composed of cDNA or gDNA derived from T cells, B-cell-depleted T cells, or PBMCs. Subjects who had been exposed to COVID-19, were actively infected with it, or had recovered from it provided the deeply sampled blood TCRbeta repertoires that made up the dataset. The repertoires were released in a freely available public database meant as a resource for research on the immune response to SARS-CoV-2. The samples were drawn from the first 160 participants of the ongoing ImmuneRACE study and from more than 1,000 subjects provided by 6 global collaborators. The sample metadata nearly always contained a de-identified subject ID, COVID-19 status, age in years and sex. Where available, HLA class I and class II types were taken from metadata supplied by the sample provider and were not determined by assay-based typing.

TCRbeta CDR3 regions were amplified from genomic DNA by means of the immunoSEQ Assay, a bias-controlled multiplex PCR. On the study's bioinformatics: Within the assay, amplification of reference gene primers was used to estimate how many nucleated cells each sample contained. Sequence reads were collapsed and filtered to measure the absolute abundance of every unique TCRbeta CDR3 rearrangement. Productive Simpson clonality was computed per sample as the square root of Simpson's diversity index over productive rearrangements. TCRdb's version of the immuneACCESS table is confined to in-frame rearrangements and falls short of the full clone set. An unresolved V gene accounts for under half of the shortfall where checked; the remainder is of unknown origin. V, J and clone size were drawn from that table, and D and trimming were deduced from the DNA. Recorded for this sample are about 160,000 clones; roughly four fifths of them occurred a single time. The ten largest account for about 10% of the sample.

The CDR3, from cysteine to phenylalanine, totals 15 residues. This entry keeps only the CDR3 DNA: 45 bases, framed from base 1. The germline V gene yields SNHLY for CDR1 and FYNNEI for CDR2. Relative to germline, V is 0 bases shorter and J is 5 bases shorter, with 13 bases between their ends. Study-wide findings and limitations: How much clinical and demographic metadata was included differed by source and by participant, and the metadata was provided uncurated.

A remark on this clone: It lacks a known antigen. No clone much larger than this one lies a single base away; base qualities are absent.

The collaborating institutions used their own protocols to collect whole blood in K2EDTA tubes. Collaborator samples were shipped for TCRbeta analysis as frozen whole blood, isolated PBMCs, or DNA extracted from either sample type. The chain employs TRBV2 and TRBJ1-2, with the D gene call left open. Sequenced sample: peripheral blood. The TCR originated in a man aged 55 to 70 with active or convalescent COVID-19. The DNA sequence reads TGTGCCAGCAGTGAAGCCGGCATGAGGTGGTATGGCTACACCTTC. Protein translation: CASSEAGMRWYGYTF.